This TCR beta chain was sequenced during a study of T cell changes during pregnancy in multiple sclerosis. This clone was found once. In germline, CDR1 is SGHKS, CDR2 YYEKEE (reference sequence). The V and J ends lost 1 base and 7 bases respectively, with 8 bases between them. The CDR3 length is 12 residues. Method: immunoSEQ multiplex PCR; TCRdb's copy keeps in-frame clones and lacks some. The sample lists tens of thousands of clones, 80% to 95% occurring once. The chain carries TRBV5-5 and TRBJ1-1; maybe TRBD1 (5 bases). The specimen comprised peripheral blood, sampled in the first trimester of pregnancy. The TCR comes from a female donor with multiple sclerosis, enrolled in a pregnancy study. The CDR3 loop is CASSLSGIEAFF. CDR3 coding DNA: TGTGCCAGCAGCTTGTCAGGGATTGAAGCTTTCTTT.